This paragraph covers one T cell receptor (beta chain) sequence. There is no known antigen for this receptor. No per-base quality is available; no much larger clone lies one base away. This sample is drawn from a study of blood T cell repertoires in COVID-19 (dated by TCRdb to 2020 to 2021). About the study as a whole: Collaborator samples came from the United States, Italy and Spain and covered acute and convalescent phases of COVID-19. HLA class I and class II types, where available, came from metadata supplied by the sample provider rather than from assay-based typing. Samples were obtained from the ongoing ImmuneRACE study (first 160 participants) and from over 1,000 subjects provided by 6 global collaborators. A freely available public database, intended as a resource for researchers studying the immune response to SARS-CoV-2, is where the repertoires were released. The dataset comprised deeply sampled blood TCRbeta repertoires from subjects exposed to, actively infected with, or recovered from COVID-19. The prospective study material was composed of cDNA or gDNA derived from T cells, B-cell-depleted T cells, or PBMCs. A de-identified subject ID, COVID-19 status, age in years and sex were almost always included in the sample metadata. General conclusions and limits of the study: The quantity of clinical and demographic metadata differed by source and by participant and was supplied without curation.

The immunoSEQ Assay, a bias-controlled multiplex PCR, was used to amplify TCRbeta CDR3 regions from genomic DNA. Processing in the source paper ran as follows. The number of nucleated cells in each sample was estimated by amplification of reference gene primers within the assay. Sequence reads were collapsed and filtered to measure the absolute abundance of every unique TCRbeta CDR3 rearrangement. For each sample, productive Simpson clonality was calculated by taking the square root of Simpson's diversity index across productive rearrangements. TCRdb re-hosts the immuneACCESS table, in-frame sequences only. Its copies lack some clones; in the studies checked, an unresolved V gene accounts for under half of them, and the cause for the rest is not known. V and J calls and clone size are those listed in that table; D and trimming were worked out from the DNA. A total of just under 350,000 clones appear in this sample, around 80% of them only once. Of the sample, about 3% falls within the top ten clones.

The CDR3 measures 15 amino acids from cysteine to phenylalanine. The CDR3 DNA has 45 bases and is translated from base 1. Cut back by 4 bases and 2 bases, the V and J ends lie 15 bases apart. CDR1 and CDR2 are read off the germline V gene as SGHRS and YFSETQ. Whole blood was collected in K2EDTA tubes by collaborating institutions according to the institutions' own protocols. For TCRbeta analysis, collaborators shipped samples as frozen whole blood, isolated PBMCs, or DNA extracted from either of those sample types. The receptor comes from a man aged 30-40 years with active or convalescent COVID-19. Sequenced input: peripheral blood. The V and J segments used are TRBV5-1 and TRBJ1-1, with a tentative D gene TRBD1 over 6 matching bases. The nucleotide sequence reads TGCGCCAGCAGCCGATTACAGGGAAGTAACACTGAAGCTTTCTTT. It specifies CASSRLQGSNTEAFF.